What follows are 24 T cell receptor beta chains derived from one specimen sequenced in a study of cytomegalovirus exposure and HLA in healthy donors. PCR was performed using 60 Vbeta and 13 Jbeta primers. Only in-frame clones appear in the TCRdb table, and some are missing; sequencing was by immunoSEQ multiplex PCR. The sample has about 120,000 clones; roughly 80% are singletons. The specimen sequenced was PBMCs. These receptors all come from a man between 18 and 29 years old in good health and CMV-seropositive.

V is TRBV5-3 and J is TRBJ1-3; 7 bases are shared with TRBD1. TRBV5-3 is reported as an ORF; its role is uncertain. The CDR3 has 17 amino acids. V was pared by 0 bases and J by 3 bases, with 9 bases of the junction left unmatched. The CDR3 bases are TGTGCCAGAAGCTTGGTGTGCAGGGGGGCATATGGAAACACCATATATTTT. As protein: CARSLVCRGAYGNTIYF.

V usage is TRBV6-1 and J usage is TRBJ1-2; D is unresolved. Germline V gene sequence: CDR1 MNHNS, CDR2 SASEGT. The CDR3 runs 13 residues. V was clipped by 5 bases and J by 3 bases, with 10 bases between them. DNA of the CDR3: TGTGCCAGCAGTATGGGAGCCTACTATGGCTACACCTTC. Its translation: CASSMGAYYGYTF.

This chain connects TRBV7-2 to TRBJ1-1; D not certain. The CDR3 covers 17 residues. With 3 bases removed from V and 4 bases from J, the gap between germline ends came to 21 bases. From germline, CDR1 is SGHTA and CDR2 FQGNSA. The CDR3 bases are TGTGCCAGCAGCTTCACCAGACCATCTACTACGGGCACTGAAGCTTTCTTT. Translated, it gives CASSFTRPSTTGTEAFF.

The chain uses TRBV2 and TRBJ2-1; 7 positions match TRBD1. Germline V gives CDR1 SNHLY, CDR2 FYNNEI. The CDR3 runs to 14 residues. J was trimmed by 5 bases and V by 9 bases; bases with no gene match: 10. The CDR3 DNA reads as TGTGCCAGTAGGTTACAGGGGTTGCACAATGAGCAGTTCTTC. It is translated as CASRLQGLHNEQFF.

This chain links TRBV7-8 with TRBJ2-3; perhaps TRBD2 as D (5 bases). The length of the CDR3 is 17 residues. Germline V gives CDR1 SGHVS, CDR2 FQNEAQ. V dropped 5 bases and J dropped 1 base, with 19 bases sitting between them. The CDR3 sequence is CASSPGGRARRTDTQYF. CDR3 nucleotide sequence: TGTGCCAGCAGCCCAGGAGGAAGGGCCCGCCGCACAGATACGCAGTATTTT. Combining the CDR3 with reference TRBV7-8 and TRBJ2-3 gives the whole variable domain GAGVSQSPRYKVAKRGQDVALRCDPISGHVSLFWYQQALGQGPEFLTYFQNEAQLDKSGLPSDRFFAERPEGSVSTLKIQRTQQEDSAVYLCASSPGGRARRTDTQYFGPGTRLTVL.

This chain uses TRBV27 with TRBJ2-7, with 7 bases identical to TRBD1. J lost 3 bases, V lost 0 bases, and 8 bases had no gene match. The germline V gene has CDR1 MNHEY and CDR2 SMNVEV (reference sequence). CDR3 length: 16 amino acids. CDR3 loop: CASSLSPRQGSYEQYF. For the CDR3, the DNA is TGTGCCAGCAGTTTATCCCCCCGACAGGGAAGCTACGAGCAGTACTTC.

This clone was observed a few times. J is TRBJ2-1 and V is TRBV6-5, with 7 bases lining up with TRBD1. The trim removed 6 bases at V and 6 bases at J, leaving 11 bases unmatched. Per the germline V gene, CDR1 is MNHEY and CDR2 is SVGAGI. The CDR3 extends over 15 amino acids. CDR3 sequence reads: CASSPDREFVNEQFF. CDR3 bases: TGTGCCAGCAGCCCTGACAGGGAATTTGTCAATGAGCAGTTCTTC.

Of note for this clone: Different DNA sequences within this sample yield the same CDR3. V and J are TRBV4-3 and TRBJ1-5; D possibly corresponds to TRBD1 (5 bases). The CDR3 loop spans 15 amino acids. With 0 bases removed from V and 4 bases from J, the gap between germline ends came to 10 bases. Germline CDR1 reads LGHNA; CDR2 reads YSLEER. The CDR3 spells CASSQDQGRNQPQHF. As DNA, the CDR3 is TGCGCCAGCAGCCAAGATCAGGGTAGGAATCAGCCCCAGCATTTT.

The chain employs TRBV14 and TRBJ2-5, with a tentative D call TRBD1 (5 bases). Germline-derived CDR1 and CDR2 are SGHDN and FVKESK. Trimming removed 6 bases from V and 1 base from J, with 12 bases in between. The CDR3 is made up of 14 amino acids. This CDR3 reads CASSGRATQETQYF. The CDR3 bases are TGTGCCAGCAGTGGCAGGGCCACCCAAGAGACCCAGTACTTC.

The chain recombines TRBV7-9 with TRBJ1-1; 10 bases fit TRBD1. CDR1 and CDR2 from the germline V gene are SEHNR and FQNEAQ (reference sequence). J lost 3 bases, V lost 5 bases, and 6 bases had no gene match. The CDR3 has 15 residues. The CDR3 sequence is CASSLSGTGDTEAFF. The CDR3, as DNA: TGTGCCAGCAGCCTTTCCGGGACAGGGGACACTGAAGCTTTCTTT.

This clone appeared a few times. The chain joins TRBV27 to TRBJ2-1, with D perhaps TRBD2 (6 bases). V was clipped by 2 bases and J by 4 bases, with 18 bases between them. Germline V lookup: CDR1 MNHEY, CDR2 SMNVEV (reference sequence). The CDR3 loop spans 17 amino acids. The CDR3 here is CASSLRRGPDTYNEQFF. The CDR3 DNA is TGTGCCAGCAGTTTAAGGCGGGGACCTGACACATACAATGAGCAGTTCTTC.

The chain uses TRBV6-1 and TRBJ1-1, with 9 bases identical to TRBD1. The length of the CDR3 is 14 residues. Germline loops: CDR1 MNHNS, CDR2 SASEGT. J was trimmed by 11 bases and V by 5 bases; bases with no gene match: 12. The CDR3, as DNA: TGTGCCAGCAGTTCCTTAAGACAGGGGGTACGCGCTTTCTTT. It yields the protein CASSSLRQGVRAFF.

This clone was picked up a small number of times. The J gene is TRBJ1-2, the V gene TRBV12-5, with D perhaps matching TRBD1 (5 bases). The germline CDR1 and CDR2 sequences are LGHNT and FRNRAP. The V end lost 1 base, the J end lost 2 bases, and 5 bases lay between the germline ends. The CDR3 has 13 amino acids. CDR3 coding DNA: TGTGCTAGTGGTTTGGGGACAAACTATGGCTACACCTTC. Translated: CASGLGTNYGYTF.

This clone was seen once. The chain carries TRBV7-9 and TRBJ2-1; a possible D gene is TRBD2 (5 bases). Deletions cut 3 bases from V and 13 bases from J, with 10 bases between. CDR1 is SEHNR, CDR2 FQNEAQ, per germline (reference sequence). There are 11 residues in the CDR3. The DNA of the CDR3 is TGTGCCAGCAGCTTGTTCGACTACCAGTTCTTC. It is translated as CASSLFDYQFF.

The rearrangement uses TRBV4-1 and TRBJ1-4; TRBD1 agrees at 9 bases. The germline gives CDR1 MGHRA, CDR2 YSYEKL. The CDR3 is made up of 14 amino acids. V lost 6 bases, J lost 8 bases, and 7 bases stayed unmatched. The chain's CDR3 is CASSRDREDEKLFF. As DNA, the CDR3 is TGCGCCAGCAGTCGGGACAGGGAAGACGAAAAACTGTTTTTT.

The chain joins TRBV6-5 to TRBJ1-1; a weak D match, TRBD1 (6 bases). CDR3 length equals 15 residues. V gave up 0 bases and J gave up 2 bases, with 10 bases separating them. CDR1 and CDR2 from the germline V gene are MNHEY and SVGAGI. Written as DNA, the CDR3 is TGTGCCAGCAGTTACTCGGGGACACGTAACACTGAAGCTTTCTTT. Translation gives CASSYSGTRNTEAFF.

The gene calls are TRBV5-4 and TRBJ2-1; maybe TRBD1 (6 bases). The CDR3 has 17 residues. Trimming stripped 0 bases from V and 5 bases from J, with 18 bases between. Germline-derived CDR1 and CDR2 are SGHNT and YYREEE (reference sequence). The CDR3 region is CASSLAGHGNLNNEQFF. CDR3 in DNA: TGTGCCAGCAGCTTGGCGGGACATGGCAACCTGAACAATGAGCAGTTCTTC.

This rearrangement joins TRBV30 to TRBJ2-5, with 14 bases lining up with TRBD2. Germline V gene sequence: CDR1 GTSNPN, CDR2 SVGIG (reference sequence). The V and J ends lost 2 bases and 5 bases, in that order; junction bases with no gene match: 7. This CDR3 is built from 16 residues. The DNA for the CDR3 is TGTGCCTGGAGTATTTCGGGACTAGCGGGGGAGGAGACCCAGTACTTC. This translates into CAWSISGLAGEETQYF.

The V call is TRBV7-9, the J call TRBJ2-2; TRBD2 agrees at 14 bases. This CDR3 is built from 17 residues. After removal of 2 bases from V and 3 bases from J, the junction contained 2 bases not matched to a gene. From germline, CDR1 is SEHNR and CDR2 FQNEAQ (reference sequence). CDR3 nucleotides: TGTGCCAGCAGCTTACAGACTAGCGGGGGGGACACCGGGGAGCTGTTTTTT. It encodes CASSLQTSGGDTGELFF.

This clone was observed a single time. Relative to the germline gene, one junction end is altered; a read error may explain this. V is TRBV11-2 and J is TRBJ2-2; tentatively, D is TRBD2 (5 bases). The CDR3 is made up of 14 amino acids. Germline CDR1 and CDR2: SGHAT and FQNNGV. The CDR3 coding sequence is TGTGCCAGCAGCTTAAATCCGGGCGCCGGGGAGCCGTTTTTT. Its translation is CASSLNPGAGEPFF.

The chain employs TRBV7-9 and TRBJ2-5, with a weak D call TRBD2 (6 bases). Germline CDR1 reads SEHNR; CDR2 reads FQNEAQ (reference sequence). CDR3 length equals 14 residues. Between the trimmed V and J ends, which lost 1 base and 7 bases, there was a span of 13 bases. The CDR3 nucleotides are TGTGCCAGCAGCTTAGTTCGGCAGGAGGGGACCCAGTACTTC. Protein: CASSLVRQEGTQYF.

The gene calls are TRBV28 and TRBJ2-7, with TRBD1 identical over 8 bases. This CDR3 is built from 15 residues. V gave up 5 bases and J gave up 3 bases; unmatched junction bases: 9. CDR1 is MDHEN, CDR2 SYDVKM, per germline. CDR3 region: CASSPGQGAYYEQYF. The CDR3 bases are TGTGCCAGCAGTCCTGGGCAGGGGGCGTACTACGAGCAGTACTTC.

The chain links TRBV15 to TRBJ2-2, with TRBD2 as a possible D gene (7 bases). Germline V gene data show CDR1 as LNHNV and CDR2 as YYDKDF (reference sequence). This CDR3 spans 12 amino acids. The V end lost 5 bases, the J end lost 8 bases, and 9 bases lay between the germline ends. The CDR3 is CATSRGAGELFF. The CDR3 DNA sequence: TGTGCCACCAGCCGGGGGGCGGGGGAGCTGTTTTTT.

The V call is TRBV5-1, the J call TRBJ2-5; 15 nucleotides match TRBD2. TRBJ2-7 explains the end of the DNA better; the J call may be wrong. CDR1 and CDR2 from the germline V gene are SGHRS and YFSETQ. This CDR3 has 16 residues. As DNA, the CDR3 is TGCGCCAGCAGCTTGGGGGGACTAGCGGGAGGCTACGAGCAGTACTTC. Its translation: CASSLGGLAGGYEQYF.